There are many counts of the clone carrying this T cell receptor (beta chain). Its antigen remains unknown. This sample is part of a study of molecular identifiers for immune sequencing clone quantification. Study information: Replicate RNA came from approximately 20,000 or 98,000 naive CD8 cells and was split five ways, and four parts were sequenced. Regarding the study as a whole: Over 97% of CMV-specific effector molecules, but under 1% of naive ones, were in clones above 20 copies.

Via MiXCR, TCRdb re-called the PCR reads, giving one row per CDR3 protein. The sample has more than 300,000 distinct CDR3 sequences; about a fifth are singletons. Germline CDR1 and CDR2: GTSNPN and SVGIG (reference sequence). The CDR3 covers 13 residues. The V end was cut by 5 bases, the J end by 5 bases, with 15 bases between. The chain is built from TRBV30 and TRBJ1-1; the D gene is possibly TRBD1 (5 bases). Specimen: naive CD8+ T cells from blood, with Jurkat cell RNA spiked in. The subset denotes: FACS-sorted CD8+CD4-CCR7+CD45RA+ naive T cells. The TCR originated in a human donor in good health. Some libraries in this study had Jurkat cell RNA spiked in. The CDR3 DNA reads TGTGCCTGGGTGGGGGATGGGAAGACTGAAGCTTTCTTT. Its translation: CAWVGDGKTEAFF. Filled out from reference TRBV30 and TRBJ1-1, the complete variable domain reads SQTIHQWPATLVQPVGSPLSLECTVEGTSNPNLYWYRQAAGRGLQLLFYSVGIGQISSEVPQNLSASRPQDRQFILSSKKLLLSDSGFYLCAWVGDGKTEAFFGQGTRLTVV.